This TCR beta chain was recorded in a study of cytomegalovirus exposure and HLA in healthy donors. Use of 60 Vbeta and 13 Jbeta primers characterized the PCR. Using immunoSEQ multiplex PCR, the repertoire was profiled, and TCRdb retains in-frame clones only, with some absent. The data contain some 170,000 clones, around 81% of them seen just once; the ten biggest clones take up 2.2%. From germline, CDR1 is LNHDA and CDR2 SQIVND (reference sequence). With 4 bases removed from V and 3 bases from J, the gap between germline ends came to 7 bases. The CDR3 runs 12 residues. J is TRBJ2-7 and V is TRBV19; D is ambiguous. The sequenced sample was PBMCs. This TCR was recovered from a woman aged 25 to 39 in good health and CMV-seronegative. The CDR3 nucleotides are TGTGCCAGTAGTACCTCAGGCTACGAGCAGTACTTC. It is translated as CASSTSGYEQYF.